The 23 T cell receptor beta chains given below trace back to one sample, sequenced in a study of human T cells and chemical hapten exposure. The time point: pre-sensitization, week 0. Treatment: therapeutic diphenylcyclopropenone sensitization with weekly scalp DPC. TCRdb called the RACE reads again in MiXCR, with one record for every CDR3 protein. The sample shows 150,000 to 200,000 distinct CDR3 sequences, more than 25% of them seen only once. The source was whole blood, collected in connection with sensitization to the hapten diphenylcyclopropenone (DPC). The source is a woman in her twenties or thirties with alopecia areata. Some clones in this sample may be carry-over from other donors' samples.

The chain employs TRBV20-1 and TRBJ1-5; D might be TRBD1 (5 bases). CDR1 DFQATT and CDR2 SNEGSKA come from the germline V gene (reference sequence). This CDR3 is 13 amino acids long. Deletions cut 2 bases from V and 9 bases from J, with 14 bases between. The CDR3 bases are TGCAGTGCTAGACCACTCGGGGGTGCGCCCCAGCATTTT. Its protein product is CSARPLGGAPQHF.

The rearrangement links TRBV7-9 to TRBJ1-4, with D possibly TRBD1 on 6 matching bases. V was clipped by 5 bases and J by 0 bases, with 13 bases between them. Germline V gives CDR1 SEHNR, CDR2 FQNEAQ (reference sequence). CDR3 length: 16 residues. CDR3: CASSARQASTNEKLFF. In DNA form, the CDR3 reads TGTGCCAGCAGCGCCCGACAGGCATCAACTAATGAAAAACTGTTTTTT.

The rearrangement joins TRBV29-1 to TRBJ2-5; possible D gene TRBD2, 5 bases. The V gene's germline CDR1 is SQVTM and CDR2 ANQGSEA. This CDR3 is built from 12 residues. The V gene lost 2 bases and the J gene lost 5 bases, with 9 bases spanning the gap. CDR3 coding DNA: TGCAGCGTTGAATCCGCGGGCGAGACCCAGTACTTC. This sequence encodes CSVESAGETQYF. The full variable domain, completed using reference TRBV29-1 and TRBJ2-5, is SAVISQKPSRDICQRGTSLTIQCQVDSQVTMMFWYRQQPGQSLTLIATANQGSEATYESGFVIDKFPISRPNLTFSTLTVSNMSPEDSSIYLCSVESAGETQYFGPGTRLLVL.

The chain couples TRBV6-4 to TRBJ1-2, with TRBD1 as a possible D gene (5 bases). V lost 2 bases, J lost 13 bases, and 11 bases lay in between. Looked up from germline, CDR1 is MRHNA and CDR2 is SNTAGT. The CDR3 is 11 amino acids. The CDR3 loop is CASSDARGPTF. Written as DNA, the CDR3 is TGTGCCAGCAGTGACGCGAGGGGACCCACCTTC.

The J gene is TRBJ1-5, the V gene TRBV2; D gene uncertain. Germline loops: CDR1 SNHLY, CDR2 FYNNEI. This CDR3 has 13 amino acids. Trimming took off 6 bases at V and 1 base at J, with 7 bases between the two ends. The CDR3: CASRQESNQPQHF. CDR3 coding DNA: TGTGCCAGCAGGCAGGAGAGCAATCAGCCCCAGCATTTT.

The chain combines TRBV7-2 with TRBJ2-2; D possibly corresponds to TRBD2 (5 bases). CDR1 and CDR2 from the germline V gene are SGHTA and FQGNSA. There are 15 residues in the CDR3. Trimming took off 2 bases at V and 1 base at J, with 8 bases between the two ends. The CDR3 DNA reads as TGTGCCAGCAGCTTAAGGGAGAAGAACACCGGGGAGCTGTTTTTT. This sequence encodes CASSLREKNTGELFF. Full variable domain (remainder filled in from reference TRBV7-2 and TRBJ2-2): GAGVSQSPSNKVTEKGKDVELRCDPISGHTALYWYRQSLGQGLEFLIYFQGNSAPDKSGLPSDRFSAERTGGSVSTLTIQRTQQEDSAVYLCASSLREKNTGELFFGEGSRLTVL.

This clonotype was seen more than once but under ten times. This CDR3 reads CASSPTPGGLAGNQPQHF. Written as DNA, the CDR3 is TGTGCCAGCAGTCCGACACCAGGGGGCTTAGCCGGAAATCAGCCCCAGCATTTT. This sequence joins TRBV28 and TRBJ1-5; 8 bases are a match to TRBD1. Per the germline V gene, CDR1 is MDHEN and CDR2 is SYDVKM. The ends lost 5 bases at V and 4 bases at J; junction bases unmatched: 16. The CDR3 spans 18 residues.

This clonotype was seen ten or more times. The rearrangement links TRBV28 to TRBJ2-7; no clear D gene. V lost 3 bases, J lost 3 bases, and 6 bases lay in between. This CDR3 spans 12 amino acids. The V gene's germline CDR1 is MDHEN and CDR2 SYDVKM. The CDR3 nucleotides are TGTGCCAGCAGTTTGGGGAACTACGAGCAGTACTTC. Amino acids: CASSLGNYEQYF.

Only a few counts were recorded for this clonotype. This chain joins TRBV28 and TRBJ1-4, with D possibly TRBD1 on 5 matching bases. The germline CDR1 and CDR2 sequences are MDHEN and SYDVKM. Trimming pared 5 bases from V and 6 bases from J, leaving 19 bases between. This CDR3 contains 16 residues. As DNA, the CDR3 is TGTGCCAGCAGTACGAGGGACGCTATTTTCTATGAAAAACTGTTTTTT. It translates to CASSTRDAIFYEKLFF.

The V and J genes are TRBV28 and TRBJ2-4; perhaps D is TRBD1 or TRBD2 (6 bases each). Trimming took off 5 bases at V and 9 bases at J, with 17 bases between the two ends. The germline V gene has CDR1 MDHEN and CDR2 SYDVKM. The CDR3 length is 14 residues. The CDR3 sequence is CASSRGVGGGIQYF. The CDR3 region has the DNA TGTGCCAGCAGTCGCGGGGTAGGGGGAGGCATTCAGTACTTC.

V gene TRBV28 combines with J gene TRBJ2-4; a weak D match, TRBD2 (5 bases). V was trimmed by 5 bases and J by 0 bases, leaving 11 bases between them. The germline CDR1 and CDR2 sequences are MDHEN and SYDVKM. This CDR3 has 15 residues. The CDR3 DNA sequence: TGTGCCAGCAGTCCCCGTGGACTAGCCAAAAACATTCAGTACTTC. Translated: CASSPRGLAKNIQYF.

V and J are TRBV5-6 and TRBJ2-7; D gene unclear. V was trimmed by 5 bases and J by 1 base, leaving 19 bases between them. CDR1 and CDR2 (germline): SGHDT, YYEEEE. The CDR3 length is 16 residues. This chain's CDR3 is CASSPGGRWSSYEQYF. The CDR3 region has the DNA TGTGCCAGCAGTCCAGGCGGACGGTGGTCATCCTACGAGCAGTACTTC.

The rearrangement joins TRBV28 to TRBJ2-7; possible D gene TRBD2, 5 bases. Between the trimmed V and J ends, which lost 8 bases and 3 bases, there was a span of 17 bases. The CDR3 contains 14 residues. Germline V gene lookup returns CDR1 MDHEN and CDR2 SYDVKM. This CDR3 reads CASRGGRRLYEQYF. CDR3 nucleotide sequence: TGTGCCAGCCGTGGAGGCAGGCGCCTCTACGAGCAGTACTTC.

DNA for the CDR3: TGTGCCAGCAGCACTAGCACCGGGGAGCTGTTTTTT. Translation: CASSTSTGELFF. The gene calls are TRBV7-8 and TRBJ2-2; a possible D gene is TRBD2 (5 bases). Germline-derived CDR1 and CDR2 are SGHVS and FQNEAQ. The length of the CDR3 is 12 residues. V was shortened by 5 bases and J by 4 bases, with 5 bases between the two germline ends.

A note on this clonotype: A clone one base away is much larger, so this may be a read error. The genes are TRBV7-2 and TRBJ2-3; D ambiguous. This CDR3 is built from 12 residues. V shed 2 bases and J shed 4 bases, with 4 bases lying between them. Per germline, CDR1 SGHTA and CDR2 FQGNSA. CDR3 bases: TGTGCCAGCAGCTTAATCTCAGATACGCAGTATTTT. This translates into CASSLISDTQYF.

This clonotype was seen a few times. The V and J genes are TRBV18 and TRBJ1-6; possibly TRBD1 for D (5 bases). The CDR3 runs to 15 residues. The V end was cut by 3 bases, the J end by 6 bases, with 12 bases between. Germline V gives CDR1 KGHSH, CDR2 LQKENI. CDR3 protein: CASSPGQGTNSPLHF. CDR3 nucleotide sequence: TGTGCCAGCTCACCCGGCCAGGGTACTAATTCACCCCTCCACTTT. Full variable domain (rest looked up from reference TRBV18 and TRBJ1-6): NAGVMQNPRHLVRRRGQEARLRCSPMKGHSHVYWYRQLPEEGLKFMVYLQKENIIDESGMPKERFSAEFPKEGPSILRIQQVVRGDSAAYFCASSPGQGTNSPLHFGNGTRLTVT.

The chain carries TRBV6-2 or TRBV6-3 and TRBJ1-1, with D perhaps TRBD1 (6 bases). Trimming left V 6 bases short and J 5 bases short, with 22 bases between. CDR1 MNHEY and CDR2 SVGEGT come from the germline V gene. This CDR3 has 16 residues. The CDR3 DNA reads TGTGCCAGCAGACGCTCCCGACAGGCACCTAAGACTGAAGCTTTCTTT. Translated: CASRRSRQAPKTEAFF.

CDR3 in amino acids: CASSKVRWTPYEQYF. CDR3 DNA sequence: TGTGCCAGCAGCAAAGTCCGGTGGACCCCCTACGAGCAGTACTTC. J is TRBJ2-7 and V is TRBV21-1. TRBV21-1 is annotated as a pseudogene. CDR3 length: 15 amino acids.

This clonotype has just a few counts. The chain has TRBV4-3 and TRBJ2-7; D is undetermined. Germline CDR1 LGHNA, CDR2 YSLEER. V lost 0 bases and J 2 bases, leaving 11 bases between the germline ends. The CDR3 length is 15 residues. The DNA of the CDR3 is TGCGCCAGCAGCCAAGAGTTTGCTAGGACCTACGAGCAGTACTTC. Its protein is CASSQEFARTYEQYF.

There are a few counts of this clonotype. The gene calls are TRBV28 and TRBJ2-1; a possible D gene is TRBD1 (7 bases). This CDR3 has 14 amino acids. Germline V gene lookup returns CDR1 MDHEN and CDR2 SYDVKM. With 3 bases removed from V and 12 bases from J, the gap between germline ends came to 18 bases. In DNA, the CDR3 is TGTGCCAGCAGTTTGCGGGACAGCCCGAGGGGGCAGTTCTTC. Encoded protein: CASSLRDSPRGQFF. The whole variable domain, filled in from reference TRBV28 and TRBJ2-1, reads DVKVTQSSRYLVKRTGEKVFLECVQDMDHENMFWYRQDPGLGLRLIYFSYDVKMKEKGDIPEGYSVSREKKERFSLILESASTNQTSMYLCASSLRDSPRGQFFGPGTRLTVL.

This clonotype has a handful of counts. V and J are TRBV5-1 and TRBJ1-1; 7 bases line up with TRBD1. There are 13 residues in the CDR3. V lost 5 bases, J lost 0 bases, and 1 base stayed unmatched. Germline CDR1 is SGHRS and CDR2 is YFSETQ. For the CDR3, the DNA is TGCGCCAGCAGAACAGGGGTGAACACTGAAGCTTTCTTT. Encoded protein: CASRTGVNTEAFF.

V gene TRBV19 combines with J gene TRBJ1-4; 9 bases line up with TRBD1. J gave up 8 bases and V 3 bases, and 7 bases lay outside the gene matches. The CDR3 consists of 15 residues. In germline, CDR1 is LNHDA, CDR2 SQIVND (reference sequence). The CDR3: CASSMGDRVGEKLFF. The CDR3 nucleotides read TGTGCCAGTAGTATGGGGGACAGGGTTGGCGAAAAACTGTTTTTT.

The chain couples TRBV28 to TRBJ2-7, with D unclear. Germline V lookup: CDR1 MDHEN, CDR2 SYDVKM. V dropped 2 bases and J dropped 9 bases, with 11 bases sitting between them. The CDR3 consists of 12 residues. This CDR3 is CASSLIWVGQYF. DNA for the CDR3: TGTGCCAGCAGTTTAATCTGGGTTGGGCAGTACTTC.